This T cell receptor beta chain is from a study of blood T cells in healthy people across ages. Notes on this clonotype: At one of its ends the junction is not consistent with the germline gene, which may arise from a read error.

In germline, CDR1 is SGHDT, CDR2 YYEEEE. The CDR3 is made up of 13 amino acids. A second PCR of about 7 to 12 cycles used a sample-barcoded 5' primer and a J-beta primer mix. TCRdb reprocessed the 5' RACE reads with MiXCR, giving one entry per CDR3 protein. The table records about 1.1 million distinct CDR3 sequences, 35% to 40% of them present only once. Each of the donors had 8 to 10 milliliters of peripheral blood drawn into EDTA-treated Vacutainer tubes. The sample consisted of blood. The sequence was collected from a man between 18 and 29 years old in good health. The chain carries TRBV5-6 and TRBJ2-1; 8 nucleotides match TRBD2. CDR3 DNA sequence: TGTGCCAGCCTGGGACTAGTGTTCAATGGGCAGTTCTTC. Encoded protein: CASLGLVFNGQFF.